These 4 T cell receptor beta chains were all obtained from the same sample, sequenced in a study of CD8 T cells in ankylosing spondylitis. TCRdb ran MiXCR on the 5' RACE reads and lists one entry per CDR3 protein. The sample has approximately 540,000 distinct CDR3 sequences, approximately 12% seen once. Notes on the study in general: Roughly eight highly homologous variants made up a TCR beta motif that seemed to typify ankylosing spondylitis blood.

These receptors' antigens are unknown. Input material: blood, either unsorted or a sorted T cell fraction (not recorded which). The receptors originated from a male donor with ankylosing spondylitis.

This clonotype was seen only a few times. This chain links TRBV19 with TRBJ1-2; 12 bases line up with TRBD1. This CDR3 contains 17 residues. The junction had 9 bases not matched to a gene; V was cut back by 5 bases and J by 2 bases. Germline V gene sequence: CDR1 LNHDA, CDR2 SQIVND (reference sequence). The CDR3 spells CASSPGTGGLRNYGYTF. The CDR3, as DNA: TGTGCCAGTAGTCCCGGGACAGGGGGCTTACGGAACTATGGCTACACCTTC.

The DNA for the CDR3 is TGTGCCAGCAGTTATTCTAGCGCTGGGGCCAACGTCCTGACTTTC. Translation gives CASSYSSAGANVLTF. V and J are TRBV27 and TRBJ2-6; perhaps TRBD2 as D (6 bases). Trimming took 4 bases from V and 2 from J, leaving 9 bases between them. CDR1 and CDR2 (germline): MNHEY, SMNVEV (reference sequence). This CDR3 spans 15 amino acids.

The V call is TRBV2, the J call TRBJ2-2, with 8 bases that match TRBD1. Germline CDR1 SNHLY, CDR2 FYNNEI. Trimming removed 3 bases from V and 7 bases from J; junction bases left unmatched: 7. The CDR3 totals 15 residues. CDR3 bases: TGTGCCAGCAGTGAGGCAGGGGGCCTTTACGGGGAGCTGTTTTTT. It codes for CASSEAGGLYGELFF.

The CDR3 coding sequence is TGTGCCAGCAGTCCCACCCCGGGACAGGAGCGCCACGAGCAGTACTTC. Translating gives CASSPTPGQERHEQYF. This sequence joins TRBV6-1 and TRBJ2-7, with 8 bases aligning to TRBD1. The CDR3 extends over 16 amino acids. V was clipped by 5 bases and J by 5 bases; unmatched bases: 14. Germline V CDR1 and CDR2: MNHNS, SASEGT.